One sample yielded the 15 T cell receptor beta chains listed below, sequenced in a study of T-cell memory formation after mild COVID-19. One entry per CDR3 protein results from TCRdb running MiXCR on the 5' RACE reads. The sample comprises roughly 80,000 distinct CDR3 sequences, roughly 14% of which are singletons, and about 33% rests with the top ten. Sequencing was performed on PBMCs or a T cell subset sorted from them (not recorded which). The receptors were sampled from an adult woman who had mild COVID-19 (a few samples of this study predate the infection). Cell type and time point are not known.

V usage is TRBV9 and J usage is TRBJ2-3; D is perhaps TRBD2 (6 bases). This CDR3 is 14 amino acids long. V gave up 4 bases and J gave up 5 bases, with 14 bases separating them. Germline CDR1 SGDLS, CDR2 YYNGEE. The CDR3 is CASSSAGTQDTQYF. CDR3 DNA: TGTGCCAGCAGCTCCGCCGGGACTCAAGATACGCAGTATTTT. Using reference TRBV9 and TRBJ2-3 for the parts outside the CDR3, the full variable domain is DSGVTQTPKHLITATGQRVTLRCSPRSGDLSVYWYQQSLDQGLQFLIQYYNGEERAKGNILERFSAQQFPDLHSELNLSSLELGDSALYFCASSSAGTQDTQYFGPGTRLTVL.

A few counts support this clonotype. The chain is built from TRBV9 and TRBJ2-7; D is unresolved. The CDR3 has 13 amino acids. V lost 7 bases and J 1 base, leaving 12 bases between the germline ends. From germline, CDR1 is SGDLS and CDR2 YYNGEE. CDR3 nucleotides: TGTGCCAGCTCCGGAGATATATCCTACGAGCAGTACTTC. This translates into CASSGDISYEQYF.

This clonotype has only a few counts. The chain combines TRBV4-2 with TRBJ2-3; 7 bases are shared with TRBD1. The germline CDR1 and CDR2 sequences are LGHNA and YNFKEQ. The CDR3 totals 16 residues. Unmatched junction bases numbered 8, after V lost 0 bases and J lost 5 bases. The CDR3 DNA reads TGTGCCAGCAGCCAAGATCGACAGGGTTGGGGAGATACGCAGTATTTT. Translating gives CASSQDRQGWGDTQYF.

In its sample, this clonotype was seen a few times. The chain recombines TRBV6-1 with TRBJ1-1; possible D gene TRBD1, 5 bases. This CDR3 is 17 amino acids long. Germline V gene sequence: CDR1 MNHNS, CDR2 SASEGT. V lost 0 bases and J 1 base, leaving 15 bases between the germline ends. CDR3: CASSEARGPQGNTEAFF. CDR3 nucleotide sequence: TGTGCCAGCAGTGAAGCCCGGGGACCCCAGGGGAACACTGAAGCTTTCTTT.

This chain uses TRBV11-2 with TRBJ2-1, with 10 bases matching TRBD2. Germline V gene data show CDR1 as SGHAT and CDR2 as FQNNGV. The V gene end was trimmed by 1 base and the J gene end by 8 bases; junction bases not matched to a gene: 8. The CDR3 covers 16 residues. The CDR3 sequence: CASSLASAGGPDEQFF. DNA for the CDR3: TGTGCCAGCAGCTTAGCCTCAGCGGGAGGGCCCGATGAGCAGTTCTTC.

The chain recombines TRBV12-3 or TRBV12-4 with TRBJ2-3, with D hard to call. This CDR3 has 16 amino acids. V lost 5 bases and J 1 base, leaving 16 bases between the germline ends. CDR3 bases: TGTGCCAGCAGTCCCCCGGAGAGATCCCGCACAGATACGCAGTATTTT. It codes for CASSPPERSRTDTQYF.

This clonotype was detected only a few times. The rearrangement links TRBV9 to TRBJ2-5; either TRBD1 or TRBD2 may supply D (6 bases each). V lost 2 bases to trimming and J lost 1 base, with 18 bases between them. The CDR3 loop spans 17 amino acids. CDR1 is SGDLS and CDR2 is YYNGEE in the germline V gene. The CDR3 nucleotides are TGTGCCAGCAGCGTGGGAGTGGGGGGCTCAAGCCAAGAGACCCAGTACTTC. This translates into CASSVGVGGSSQETQYF.

This clonotype was seen a single time. This chain links TRBV5-1 with TRBJ2-1; TRBD1 agrees at 9 bases. V lost 7 bases, J lost 5 bases, and 7 bases stayed unmatched. CDR3 length: 14 amino acids. The germline CDR1 and CDR2 sequences are SGHRS and YFSETQ. The CDR3 sequence is CASRATGGHNEQFF. DNA of the CDR3: TGCGCCAGCCGGGCGACAGGGGGACACAATGAGCAGTTCTTC.

This clonotype turned up a few times. The CDR3 sequence is CSASELAGLLSSYNEQFF. As DNA, the CDR3 is TGCAGTGCTAGCGAGCTAGCGGGGCTCTTGAGCTCCTACAATGAGCAGTTCTTC. The V and J genes are TRBV20-1 and TRBJ2-1; the match to TRBD2 covers 9 bases. J was trimmed by 0 bases and V by 3 bases; bases with no gene match: 12. This CDR3 spans 18 amino acids. Germline V CDR1 and CDR2: DFQATT, SNEGSKA (reference sequence).

The chain is built from TRBV12-3 or TRBV12-4 and TRBJ2-1; TRBD2 might be the D (6 bases). The V end was cut by 1 base, the J end by 6 bases, with 7 bases between. This CDR3 region has 13 residues. DNA of the CDR3: TGTGCCAGCAGTTTAGGGACTATCAATGAGCAGTTCTTC. Its protein is CASSLGTINEQFF.

The DNA of the CDR3 is TGTGCCAGTAGTATTCATCCCCGGGACATCTCCAATCAGCCCCAGCATTTT. Translated, it gives CASSIHPRDISNQPQHF. The chain joins TRBV19 to TRBJ1-5, with a possible D match to TRBD1 (6 bases). V gave up 3 bases and J gave up 3 bases, with 18 bases separating them. Germline V gives CDR1 LNHDA, CDR2 SQIVND (reference sequence). CDR3 size: 17 residues. The variable domain in full, with the rest retrieved from reference TRBV19 and TRBJ1-5, is DGGITQSPKYLFRKEGQNVTLSCEQNLNHDAMYWYRQDPGQGLRLIYYSQIVNDFQKGDIAEGYSVSREKKESFPLTVTSAQKNPTAFYLCASSIHPRDISNQPQHFGDGTRLSIL.

This chain uses TRBV29-1 with TRBJ2-7, with no clear D. This CDR3 spans 12 amino acids. The germline gives CDR1 SQVTM, CDR2 ANQGSEA. V gave up 2 bases and J gave up 6 bases, with 11 bases separating them. CDR3 residues: CSVEKGFGEQYF. Written as DNA, the CDR3 is TGCAGCGTTGAAAAGGGATTCGGCGAGCAGTACTTC.

V usage is TRBV6-5 and J usage is TRBJ2-3; D unclear. The CDR3 spans 15 residues. The germline V gene has CDR1 MNHEY and CDR2 SVGAGI. Trimming took off 2 bases at V and 3 bases at J, with 12 bases between the two ends. The CDR3 DNA reads as TGTGCCAGCAGTTACGGTCTGTCTGTAACAGATACGCAGTATTTT. Amino acids: CASSYGLSVTDTQYF.

V is TRBV7-9 and J is TRBJ2-5, with 7 bases fitting TRBD1. This CDR3 region has 15 residues. Germline loops: CDR1 SEHNR, CDR2 FQNEAQ (reference sequence). V was clipped by 5 bases and J by 5 bases; unmatched bases: 11. Here the CDR3 reads CASSEMDRTRETQYF. CDR3 nucleotides: TGTGCCAGCAGCGAGATGGACAGGACAAGGGAGACCCAGTACTTC.

The rearrangement joins TRBV19 to TRBJ2-3, with 10 bases lining up with TRBD2. The CDR3 extends over 15 amino acids. The V and J ends lost 6 bases and 7 bases, in that order; junction bases with no gene match: 10. Germline CDR1 reads LNHDA; CDR2 reads SQIVND (reference sequence). The CDR3 nucleotides read TGTGCCAGTAGGAGGGACAGCGGGGGGGTGAATACGCAGTATTTT. It encodes CASRRDSGGVNTQYF. Looking up the rest from reference TRBV19 and TRBJ2-3 gives the full variable domain: DGGITQSPKYLFRKEGQNVTLSCEQNLNHDAMYWYRQDPGQGLRLIYYSQIVNDFQKGDIAEGYSVSREKKESFPLTVTSAQKNPTAFYLCASRRDSGGVNTQYFGPGTRLTVL.